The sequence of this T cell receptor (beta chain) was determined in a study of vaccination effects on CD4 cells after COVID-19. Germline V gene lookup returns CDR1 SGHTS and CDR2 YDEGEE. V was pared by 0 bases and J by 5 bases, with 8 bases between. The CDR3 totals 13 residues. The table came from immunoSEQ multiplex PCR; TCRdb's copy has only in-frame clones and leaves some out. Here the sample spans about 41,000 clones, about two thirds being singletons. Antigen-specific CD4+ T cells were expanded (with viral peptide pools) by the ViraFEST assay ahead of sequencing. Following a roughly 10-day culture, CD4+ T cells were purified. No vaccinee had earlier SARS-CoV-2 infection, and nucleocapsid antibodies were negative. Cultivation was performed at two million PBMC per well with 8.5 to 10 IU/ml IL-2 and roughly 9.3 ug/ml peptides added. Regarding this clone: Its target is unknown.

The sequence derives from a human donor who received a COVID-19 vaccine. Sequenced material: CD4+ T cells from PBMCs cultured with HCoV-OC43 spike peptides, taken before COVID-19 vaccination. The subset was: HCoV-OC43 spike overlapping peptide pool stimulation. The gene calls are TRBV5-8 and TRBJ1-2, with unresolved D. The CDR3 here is CASSLVAGYGYTF. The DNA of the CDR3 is TGTGCCAGCAGCTTGGTGGCGGGATATGGCTACACCTTC.